The rows below give T cell receptor beta chains drawn from one sample of a study of T cell repertoires in cytomegalovirus infection. TCRdb reprocessed the reads via MiXCR and lists one record per CDR3 protein. Here the sample spans around 750,000 distinct CDR3 sequences, roughly 33% being singletons. No antigen has been assigned to these receptors. Material: cultured CD8+ T cells from PBMCs, obtained from culture after CMV antigen stimulation. Receptors were obtained from a human donor in good health (CMV status not recorded). Some clones in this sample may be carry-over from other donors' samples. Both conserved end residues are part of each CDR3. D genes are given only for firm matches. Expanded clones get a size class; other rows say once, few or many, or leave the size out.

j_call v_call cdr3_length d_call clone_size cdr3_nt cdr3_aa
TRBJ2-3 TRBV7-2 14 TRBD2 many TGTGCCAGCAACCCCGGACTAGCCCCAGATACGCAGTATTTT CASNPGLAPDTQYF
TRBJ2-2 TRBV6-6 16 TRBD2 - TGTGCCAGCACTTGGGCTAGCGGGGATAACACCGGGGAGCTGTTTTTT CASTWASGDNTGELFF
TRBJ2-7 TRBV27 15 - - TGTGCCAGCAGTTTGGGGGGCCAGTTTTCATACGAGCAGTACTTC CASSLGGQFSYEQYF
TRBJ2-1 TRBV7-3 15 TRBD2 - TGTGCCAGCAGCCAGCGGGGGGACTCCTACAATGAGCAGTTCTTC CASSQRGDSYNEQFF
TRBJ1-2 TRBV6-5 14 TRBD1 - TGTGCCAGCAGTGGAACAGGGGGCGCCGATGGCTACACCTTC CASSGTGGADGYTF
TRBJ2-5 TRBV7-9 15 - - TGTGTCAGCAGCTTCGTCCAGGGGCGCGGAGAGACCCAGTACTTC CVSSFVQGRGETQYF
TRBJ2-1 TRBV7-6 16 TRBD1 few TGTGCCAGCACCGGTCCCGGGACAGAGCCCTACAATGAGCAGTTCTTC CASTGPGTEPYNEQFF
TRBJ2-7 TRBV19 12 - many TGTGCCAGTACGGGGCGAGACTACGAGCAGTACTTC CASTGRDYEQYF
TRBJ2-7 TRBV20-1 14 TRBD1 - TGCAGTGCTAGAGATTTCGACAGGGGTTACGAGCAGTACTTC CSARDFDRGYEQYF
TRBJ2-3 TRBV4-1 16 TRBD2 few TGCGCCAGCAGCCAAGAGGGGGGACTAGAGACAGATACGCAGTATTTT CASSQEGGLETDTQYF
TRBJ2-1 TRBV2 15 - - TGTGCCAGCAGCGACCCGACATTGGAGTTGAATGAGCAGTTCTTC CASSDPTLELNEQFF
TRBJ2-7 TRBV5-5 17 TRBD2 - TGTGCCAGCAGCTTGGCACTAGCGGGGATCTCCTCGTCGGAGCAGTACTTC CASSLALAGISSSEQYF
TRBJ2-5 TRBV7-6 14 - many TGTGCTAGCAGCTTAACCGGGGTTAAAGAGACCCAGTACTTC CASSLTGVKETQYF
TRBJ2-1 TRBV7-2 17 - few TGTGCCAGCAGCTTAGGGAAGCGGGACAGTCACTTTAATGAGCAGTTCTTC CASSLGKRDSHFNEQFF
TRBJ2-1 TRBV2 19 - few TGTGCCAGCAGTGAAGCGCTTTTGGGCGGGGGCCGCTCCTACAATGAGCAGTTCTTC CASSEALLGGGRSYNEQFF
TRBJ1-3 TRBV28 17 - - TGTGCCAGCAAAACACCCTATACTTCGGTCTATCGAAACACCATATATTTT CASKTPYTSVYRNTIYF
TRBJ2-3 TRBV28 16 - few TGTGCCAGCAGTTTACCCTCGCTCAATCGCACAGATACGCAGTATTTT CASSLPSLNRTDTQYF
TRBJ1-3 TRBV12-5 16 - - TGTGCTAGTGGTTTGGTACAGGGCAGGGCGAGCGACACCATATATTTT CASGLVQGRASDTIYF
TRBJ2-4 TRBV7-2 17 - many TGTGCCAGCAGCCCTGTCTGGGGAGGGGGTGCCAAAAACATTCAGTACTTC CASSPVWGGGAKNIQYF
TRBJ2-7 TRBV3-1 15 - - TGTGCCAGCAGCCAAACCCCGCGAAGGGCCTACGAGCAGTACTTC CASSQTPRRAYEQYF
TRBJ2-1 TRBV2 12 - - TGTGCCAGCAGTGGGGACGAGGGTGAGCAGTTCTTC CASSGDEGEQFF
TRBJ2-5 TRBV20-1 16 - - TGCAGTGCTAACAATTTCATCTTCGGGGCGCGCGAGACCCAGTACTTC CSANNFIFGARETQYF
TRBJ1-2 TRBV20-1 10 - once TGCAGTGCGGCCCGGGATGGCTACACCTTC CSAARDGYTF
TRBJ2-3 TRBV20-1 16 TRBD2 few TGCAGTGCTAGAGATCCCACGGGGGGGGACGCAGATACGCAGTATTTT CSARDPTGGDADTQYF